The 6 T cell receptor beta chains listed next were all sequenced from one sample in a study of vaccination effects on CD4 cells after COVID-19. ViraFEST used viral peptide pools to expand antigen-specific CD4+ T cells before sequencing. Between days 10 and 11 of culture, CD4+ T cells were separated out. Participants got two doses of BNT162b2 or mRNA-1273 vaccine. The data were produced by immunoSEQ multiplex PCR, yet TCRdb's version contains in-frame clones alone and is incomplete. This sample carries 60,000 to 85,000 clones, 74% of them seen once, and the ten largest clones take 1.5% to 1.8%. Antigens of these TCRs are unknown. This specimen was CD4+ T cells from PBMCs cultured with HCoV-229E spike peptides, taken after COVID-19 vaccination. The receptors originated from a human donor who received a COVID-19 vaccine.

This rearrangement joins TRBV30 to TRBJ2-2; D is unclear. This CDR3 is built from 14 residues. Germline V gene lookup returns CDR1 GTSNPN and CDR2 SVGIG (reference sequence). Trimming took 1 base from V and 5 from J, leaving 11 bases between them. In DNA form, the CDR3 reads TGTGCCTGGAGTGGCCGTGTAGGGACCGGGGAGCTGTTTTTT. It translates to CAWSGRVGTGELFF.

The rearrangement joins TRBV19 to TRBJ2-5; D not resolved. CDR3 length: 13 amino acids. CDR1 and CDR2 from the germline V gene are LNHDA and SQIVND (reference sequence). V dropped 4 bases and J dropped 3 bases, with 9 bases sitting between them. For the CDR3, the DNA is TGTGCCAGTAGTAAAAACAGAAAAGAGACCCAGTACTTC. This gives the protein CASSKNRKETQYF. Combining the CDR3 with reference TRBV19 and TRBJ2-5 gives the whole variable domain DGGITQSPKYLFRKEGQNVTLSCEQNLNHDAMYWYRQDPGQGLRLIYYSQIVNDFQKGDIAEGYSVSREKKESFPLTVTSAQKNPTAFYLCASSKNRKETQYFGPGTRLLVL.

V gene TRBV28 combines with J gene TRBJ2-2; 7 bases align to TRBD2. Germline CDR1 MDHEN, CDR2 SYDVKM. This CDR3 has 14 amino acids. The V and J ends lost 1 base and 8 bases, in that order; junction bases with no gene match: 4. The CDR3 DNA reads as TGTGCCAGCAGTTTATCGAGGGGAGGGGGGGAGCTGTTTTTT. Protein sequence: CASSLSRGGGELFF.

The chain uses TRBV5-5 and TRBJ1-3; no definite D call. Germline V lookup: CDR1 SGHKS, CDR2 YYEKEE (reference sequence). The V end was cut by 0 bases, the J end by 3 bases, with 16 bases between. CDR3 size: 17 residues. The CDR3 bases are TGTGCCAGCAGCTTGGAGGGCACCCGACAATTTGGAAACACCATATATTTT. It yields the protein CASSLEGTRQFGNTIYF. Full variable domain (missing parts from reference TRBV5-5 and TRBJ1-3): DAGVTQSPTHLIKTRGQQVTLRCSPISGHKSVSWYQQVLGQGPQFIFQYYEKEERGRGNFPDRFSARQFPNYSSELNVNALLLGDSALYLCASSLEGTRQFGNTIYFGEGSWLTVV.

This clone showed up just a few times. The chain's CDR3 is CASSLGTSGAHEQYV. CDR3 in DNA: TGCGCCAGCAGCTTGGGGACTAGCGGGGCTCACGAGCAGTACGTC. The V call is TRBV5-1, the J call TRBJ2-7; TRBD2 matches at 12 bases. The CDR3 totals 15 residues. V shed 0 bases and J 5 bases; nucleotides not matched to a gene: 3. Germline assignment: CDR1 SGHRS and CDR2 YFSETQ.

V and J are TRBV7-9 and TRBJ2-6; maybe TRBD1 (6 bases). CDR3 size: 15 residues. Trimming shortened V by 5 bases and J by 0 bases, and 8 bases separated the two germline ends. Germline values: CDR1 SEHNR, CDR2 FQNEAQ (reference sequence). CDR3 sequence reads: CASSQGFSGANVLTF. The CDR3, as DNA: TGTGCCAGCAGCCAGGGGTTCTCTGGGGCCAACGTCCTGACTTTC. Full variable domain (missing parts from reference TRBV7-9 and TRBJ2-6): DTGVSQNPRHKITKRGQNVTFRCDPISEHNRLYWYRQTLGQGPEFLTYFQNEAQLEKSRLLSDRFSAERPKGSFSTLEIQRTEQGDSAMYLCASSQGFSGANVLTFGAGSRLTVL.